The 7 T cell receptor beta chains listed next were all sequenced from one sample in a study of CD8 T cells in ankylosing spondylitis. A single record per CDR3 protein comes from TCRdb applying MiXCR to the 5' RACE reads. The sample contains 230,000 or so distinct CDR3 sequences, roughly 18% of which appear only once. Sequencing was done on a sample of blood, either unsorted or a sorted T cell fraction (not recorded which). These receptors were taken from a male donor with ankylosing spondylitis or in good health (not recorded which).

The chain uses TRBV12-3 or TRBV12-4 and TRBJ1-4, with D possibly matching TRBD1 (5 bases). The V end lost 6 bases, the J end lost 5 bases, and 10 bases lay between the germline ends. The CDR3 is 13 amino acids. The CDR3 bases are TGTGCCAGCAGCGGGACTGCAAATGAAAAACTGTTTTTT. Encoded protein: CASSGTANEKLFF.

For the CDR3, the DNA is TGTGCCACATCAGGGGAAAGTTCAGATACGCAGTATTTT. It codes for CATSGESSDTQYF. The chain uses TRBV24-1 and TRBJ2-3, with a weak D call TRBD1 (6 bases). In germline, CDR1 is KGHDR, CDR2 SFDVKD. This CDR3 has 13 residues. The ends were cut back, 10 bases at V and 4 bases at J, with 14 bases in the middle.

This clonotype came up a few times. This chain joins TRBV15 and TRBJ2-3, with TRBD2 as a possible D gene (5 bases). Germline V CDR1 and CDR2: LNHNV, YYDKDF (reference sequence). This CDR3 has 14 residues. V shed 9 bases and J shed 0 bases, with 13 bases lying between them. The CDR3 loop reads CATNEGRSTDTQYF. In DNA, the CDR3 is TGTGCCACAAATGAGGGCCGAAGCACAGATACGCAGTATTTT.

The J gene is TRBJ2-3, the V gene TRBV6-5; 11 nucleotides agree with TRBD2. The trim removed 0 bases at V and 6 bases at J, leaving 2 bases unmatched. There are 15 residues in the CDR3. Germline CDR1 MNHEY, CDR2 SVGAGI. The CDR3 loop reads CASSYSTSGSDTQYF. CDR3 DNA: TGTGCCAGCAGTTACTCCACTAGCGGGAGTGATACGCAGTATTTT.

The chain couples TRBV5-6 to TRBJ2-5; D is uncertain. Trimming stripped 7 bases from V and 5 bases from J, with 18 bases between. The CDR3 runs to 14 residues. Germline V gene sequence: CDR1 SGHDT, CDR2 YYEEEE. The DNA of the CDR3 is TGTGCCAGCCGACACCTTTTGCTGATGGAGACCCAGTACTTC. This encodes CASRHLLLMETQYF. The variable domain in full, with the rest retrieved from reference TRBV5-6 and TRBJ2-5, is DAGVTQSPTHLIKTRGQQVTLRCSPKSGHDTVSWYQQALGQGPQFIFQYYEEEERQRGNFPDRFSGHQFPNYSSELNVNALLLGDSALYLCASRHLLLMETQYFGPGTRLLVL.

This chain links TRBV27 with TRBJ2-1; 8 bases are shared with TRBD2. This CDR3 spans 15 amino acids. V trimming: 4 bases; J trimming: 6 bases; junction bases outside the gene matches: 8. Germline lookup yields CDR1 MNHEY and CDR2 SMNVEV (reference sequence). The DNA for the CDR3 is TGTGCCAGCAGTTCGAGACTAGCGCCATCCAATGAGCAGTTCTTC. Its translation: CASSSRLAPSNEQFF.

J is TRBJ2-5 and V is TRBV6-5; D remains unclear. The CDR3 extends over 14 amino acids. Deletions cut 1 base from V and 4 bases from J, with 10 bases between. The germline V gene has CDR1 MNHEY and CDR2 SVGAGI. CDR3 nucleotides: TGTGCCAGCAGTTACTACCCGGTGTCAGAGACCCAGTACTTC. This translates into CASSYYPVSETQYF.